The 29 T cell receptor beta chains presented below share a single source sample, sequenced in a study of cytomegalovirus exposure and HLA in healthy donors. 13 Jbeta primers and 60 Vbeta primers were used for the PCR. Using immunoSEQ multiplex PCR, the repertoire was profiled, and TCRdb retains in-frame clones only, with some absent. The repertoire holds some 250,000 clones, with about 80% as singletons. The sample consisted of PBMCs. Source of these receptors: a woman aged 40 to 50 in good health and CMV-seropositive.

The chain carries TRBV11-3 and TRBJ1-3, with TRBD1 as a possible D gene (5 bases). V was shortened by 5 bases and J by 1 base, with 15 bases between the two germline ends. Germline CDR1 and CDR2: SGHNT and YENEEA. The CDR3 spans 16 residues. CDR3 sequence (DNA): TGTGCCAGCAGCCGACGAGTACAGGAGTCTGGAAACACCATATATTTT. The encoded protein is CASSRRVQESGNTIYF.

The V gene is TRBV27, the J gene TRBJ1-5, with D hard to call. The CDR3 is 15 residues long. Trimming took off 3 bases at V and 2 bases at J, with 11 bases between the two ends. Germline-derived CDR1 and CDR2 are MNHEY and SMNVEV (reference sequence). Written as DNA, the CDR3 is TGTGCCAGCAGTTTCCGCCTGACACGCAATCAGCCCCAGCATTTT. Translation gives CASSFRLTRNQPQHF.

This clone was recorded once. DNA for the CDR3: TGCGCCAGCAGCCAAGTACTTAGCGGGATTAGCACAGATACGCAGTATTTT. Protein sequence: CASSQVLSGISTDTQYF. This chain joins TRBV4-1 and TRBJ2-3, with TRBD2 matching over 8 bases. Unmatched junction bases numbered 6, after V lost 1 base and J lost 0 bases. The CDR3 spans 17 residues. Germline values: CDR1 MGHRA, CDR2 YSYEKL.

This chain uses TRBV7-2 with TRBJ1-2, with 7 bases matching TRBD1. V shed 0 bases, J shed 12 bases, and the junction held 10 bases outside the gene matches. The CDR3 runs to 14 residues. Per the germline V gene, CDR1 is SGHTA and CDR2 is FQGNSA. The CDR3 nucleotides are TGTGCCAGCAGCTTAGCCGACCAGACAGGGAAGAACACCTTC. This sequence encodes CASSLADQTGKNTF.

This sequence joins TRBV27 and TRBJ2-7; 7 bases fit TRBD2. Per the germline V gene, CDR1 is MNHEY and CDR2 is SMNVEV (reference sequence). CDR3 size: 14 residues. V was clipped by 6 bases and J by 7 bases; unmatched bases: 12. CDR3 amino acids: CASSSKGGREEQYF. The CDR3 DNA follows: TGTGCCAGCAGCAGTAAGGGAGGGCGGGAGGAGCAGTACTTC.

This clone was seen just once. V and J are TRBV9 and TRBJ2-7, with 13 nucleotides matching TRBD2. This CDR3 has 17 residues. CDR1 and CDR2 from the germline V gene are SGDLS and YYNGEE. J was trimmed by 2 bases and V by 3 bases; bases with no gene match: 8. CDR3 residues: CASSGRLGLAGTYEQYF. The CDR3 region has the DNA TGTGCCAGCAGCGGGCGGCTGGGACTAGCGGGGACCTACGAGCAGTACTTC.

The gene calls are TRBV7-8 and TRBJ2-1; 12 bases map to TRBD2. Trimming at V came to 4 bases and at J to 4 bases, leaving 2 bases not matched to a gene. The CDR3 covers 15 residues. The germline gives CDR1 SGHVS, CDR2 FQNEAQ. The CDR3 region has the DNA TGTGCCAGCAGCTCTCTAGCGGGAGGGTACAATGAGCAGTTCTTC. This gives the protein CASSSLAGGYNEQFF.

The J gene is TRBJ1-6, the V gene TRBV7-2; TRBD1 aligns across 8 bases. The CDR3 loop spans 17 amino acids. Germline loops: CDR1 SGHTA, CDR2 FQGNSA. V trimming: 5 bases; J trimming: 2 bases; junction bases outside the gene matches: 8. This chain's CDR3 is CASSAQGVRAYNSPLHF. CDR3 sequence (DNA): TGTGCCAGCAGCGCACAGGGGGTGAGGGCCTATAATTCACCCCTCCACTTT.

CDR3 bases: TGTGCCAGCAGCGGAGGGGGACAGATGAACACCGGGGAGCTGTTTTTT. Amino acids: CASSGGGQMNTGELFF. The chain couples TRBV5-4 to TRBJ2-2; maybe TRBD1 (7 bases). This CDR3 contains 16 residues. V shed 4 bases and J shed 1 base, with 14 bases lying between them. Germline CDR1 reads SGHNT; CDR2 reads YYREEE (reference sequence).

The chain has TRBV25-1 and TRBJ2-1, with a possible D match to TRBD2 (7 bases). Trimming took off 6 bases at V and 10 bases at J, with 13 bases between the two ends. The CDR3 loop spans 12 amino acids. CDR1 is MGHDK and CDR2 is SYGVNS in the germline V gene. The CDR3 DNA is TGTGCCAGCAGGGAGCCGGGGGGCGAGCAGTTCTTC. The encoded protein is CASREPGGEQFF.

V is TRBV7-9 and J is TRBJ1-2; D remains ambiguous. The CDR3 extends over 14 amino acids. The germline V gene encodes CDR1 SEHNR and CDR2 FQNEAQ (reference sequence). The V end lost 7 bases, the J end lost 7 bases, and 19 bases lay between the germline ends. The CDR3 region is CASTPRAREGGYTF. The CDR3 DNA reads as TGTGCCAGCACCCCGAGGGCTAGGGAAGGTGGCTACACCTTC. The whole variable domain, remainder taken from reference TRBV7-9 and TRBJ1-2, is DTGVSQNPRHKITKRGQNVTFRCDPISEHNRLYWYRQTLGQGPEFLTYFQNEAQLEKSRLLSDRFSAERPKGSFSTLEIQRTEQGDSAMYLCASTPRAREGGYTFGSGTRLTVV.

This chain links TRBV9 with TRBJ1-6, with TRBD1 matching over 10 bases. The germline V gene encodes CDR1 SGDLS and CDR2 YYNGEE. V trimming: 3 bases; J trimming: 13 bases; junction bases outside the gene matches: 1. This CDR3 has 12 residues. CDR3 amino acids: CASSEGQGPLHF. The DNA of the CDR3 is TGTGCCAGCAGCGAGGGACAGGGGCCCCTCCACTTT. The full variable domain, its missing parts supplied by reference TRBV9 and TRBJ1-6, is DSGVTQTPKHLITATGQRVTLRCSPRSGDLSVYWYQQSLDQGLQFLIQYYNGEERAKGNILERFSAQQFPDLHSELNLSSLELGDSALYFCASSEGQGPLHFGNGTRLTVT.

In DNA form, the CDR3 reads TGTGCCAGCAGTGAAATCTGGCGGCAGAATCTCTATGGCTACACCTTC. Translating it yields CASSEIWRQNLYGYTF. This chain joins TRBV6-1 and TRBJ1-2, with D unclear. Deletions cut 2 bases from V and 4 bases from J, with 17 bases between. Germline V gene sequence: CDR1 MNHNS, CDR2 SASEGT. This CDR3 is built from 16 residues.

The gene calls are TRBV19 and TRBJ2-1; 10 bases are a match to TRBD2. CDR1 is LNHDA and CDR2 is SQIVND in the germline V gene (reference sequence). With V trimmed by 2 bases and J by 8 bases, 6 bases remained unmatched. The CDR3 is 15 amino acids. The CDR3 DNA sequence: TGTGCCAGTAGTATAAGAGCGGGAGGGGGTGATGAGCAGTTCTTC. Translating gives CASSIRAGGGDEQFF. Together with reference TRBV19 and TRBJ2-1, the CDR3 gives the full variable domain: DGGITQSPKYLFRKEGQNVTLSCEQNLNHDAMYWYRQDPGQGLRLIYYSQIVNDFQKGDIAEGYSVSREKKESFPLTVTSAQKNPTAFYLCASSIRAGGGDEQFFGPGTRLTVL.

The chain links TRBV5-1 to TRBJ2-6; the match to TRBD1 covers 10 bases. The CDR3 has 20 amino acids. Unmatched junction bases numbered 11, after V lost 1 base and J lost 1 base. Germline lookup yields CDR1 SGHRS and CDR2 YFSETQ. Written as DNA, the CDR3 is TGCGCCAGCAGCTTGTACCCCCGGGACAGGGGCTCTTCTGGGGCCAACGTCCTGACTTTC. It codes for CASSLYPRDRGSSGANVLTF.

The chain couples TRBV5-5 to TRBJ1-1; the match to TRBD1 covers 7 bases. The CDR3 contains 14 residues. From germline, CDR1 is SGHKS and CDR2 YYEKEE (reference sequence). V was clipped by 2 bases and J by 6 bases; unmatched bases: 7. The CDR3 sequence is CASSLGNRGAEAFF. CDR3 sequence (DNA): TGTGCCAGCAGCTTAGGAAACAGGGGAGCTGAAGCTTTCTTT.

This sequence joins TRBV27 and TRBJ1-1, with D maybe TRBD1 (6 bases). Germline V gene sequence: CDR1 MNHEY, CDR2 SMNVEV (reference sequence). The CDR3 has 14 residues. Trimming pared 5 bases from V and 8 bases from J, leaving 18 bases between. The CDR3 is CASSPRQANVEAFF. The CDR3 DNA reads TGTGCCAGCAGTCCGCGACAGGCGAATGTCGAAGCTTTCTTT.

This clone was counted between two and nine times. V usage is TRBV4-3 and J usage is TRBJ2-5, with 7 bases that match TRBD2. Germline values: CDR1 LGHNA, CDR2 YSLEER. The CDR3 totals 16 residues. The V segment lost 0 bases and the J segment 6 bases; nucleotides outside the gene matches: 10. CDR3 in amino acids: CASSQDMTSRWKTQYF. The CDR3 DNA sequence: TGCGCCAGCAGCCAAGATATGACTAGCCGTTGGAAGACCCAGTACTTC.

CDR3 bases: TGTGCCAGTAACCTGGACAGTTCCGGAGCTAATGAGCAGTTCTTC. It encodes CASNLDSSGANEQFF. The V call is TRBV19, the J call TRBJ2-1; maybe TRBD1 (6 bases). The CDR3 sequence is 15 residues long. V gave up 7 bases and J gave up 7 bases, with 20 bases separating them. The V gene's germline CDR1 is LNHDA and CDR2 SQIVND (reference sequence).

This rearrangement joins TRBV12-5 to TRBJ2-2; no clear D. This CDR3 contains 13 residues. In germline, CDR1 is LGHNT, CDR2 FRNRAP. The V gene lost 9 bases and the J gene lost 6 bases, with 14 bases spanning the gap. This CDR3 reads CASESRTAGELFF. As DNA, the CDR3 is TGTGCTAGCGAGTCTAGAACCGCCGGGGAGCTGTTTTTT.

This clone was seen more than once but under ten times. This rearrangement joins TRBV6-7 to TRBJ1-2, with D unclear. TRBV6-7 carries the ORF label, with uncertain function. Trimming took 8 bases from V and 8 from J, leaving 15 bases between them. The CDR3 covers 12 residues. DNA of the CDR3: TGTGCCAGCGTCCCCCGGGGTAAAGGCTACACCTTC. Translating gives CASVPRGKGYTF.

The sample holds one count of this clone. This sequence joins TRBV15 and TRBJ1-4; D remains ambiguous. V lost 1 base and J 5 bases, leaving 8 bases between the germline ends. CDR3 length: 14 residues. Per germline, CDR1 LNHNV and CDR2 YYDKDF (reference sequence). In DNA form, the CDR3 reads TGTGCCACCAGCAGAGGTAATCAGAATGAAAAACTGTTTTTT. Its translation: CATSRGNQNEKLFF.

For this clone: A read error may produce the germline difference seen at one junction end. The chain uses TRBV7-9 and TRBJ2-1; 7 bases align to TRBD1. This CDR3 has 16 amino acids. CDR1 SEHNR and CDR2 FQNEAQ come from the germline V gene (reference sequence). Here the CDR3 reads CSSSGRGWDSYNEQFF. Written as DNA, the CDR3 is TGTTCCAGCAGCGGACGAGGGTGGGACAGCTACAATGAGCAGTTCTTC.

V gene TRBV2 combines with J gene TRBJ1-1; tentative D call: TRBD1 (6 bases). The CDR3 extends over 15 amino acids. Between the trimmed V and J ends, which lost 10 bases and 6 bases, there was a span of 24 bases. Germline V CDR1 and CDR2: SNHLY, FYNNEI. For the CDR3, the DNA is TGTGCCACGACCCCCGTGACAGGCCTAGGCTCTGAAGCTTTCTTT. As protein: CATTPVTGLGSEAFF.

The CDR3 here is CASSPRTSGGAEQFF. The CDR3 nucleotides are TGTGCCAGCAGTCCCCGGACTAGCGGGGGGGCGGAGCAGTTCTTC. The V gene is TRBV2, the J gene TRBJ2-1; 15 bases align to TRBD2. Germline CDR1 and CDR2: SNHLY and FYNNEI. J gave up 10 bases and V 5 bases, and 6 bases lay outside the gene matches. The CDR3 covers 15 residues. The whole variable domain, remainder taken from reference TRBV2 and TRBJ2-1, is EPEVTQTPSHQVTQMGQEVILRCVPISNHLYFYWYRQILGQKVEFLVSFYNNEISEKSEIFDDQFSVERPDGSNFTLKIRSTKLEDSAMYFCASSPRTSGGAEQFFGPGTRLTVL.

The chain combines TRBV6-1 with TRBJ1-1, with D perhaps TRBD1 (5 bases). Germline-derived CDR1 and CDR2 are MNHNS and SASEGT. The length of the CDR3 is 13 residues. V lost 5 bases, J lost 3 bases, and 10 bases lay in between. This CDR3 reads CASSLDRDTEAFF. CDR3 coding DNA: TGTGCCAGCAGTCTCGACAGAGACACTGAAGCTTTCTTT.

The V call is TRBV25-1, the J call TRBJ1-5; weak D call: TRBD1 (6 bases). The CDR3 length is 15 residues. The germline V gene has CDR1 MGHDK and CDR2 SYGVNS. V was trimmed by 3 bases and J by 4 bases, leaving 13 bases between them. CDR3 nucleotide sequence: TGTGCCAGCAGTGAGGGAGGGACATTGAATCAGCCCCAGCATTTT. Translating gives CASSEGGTLNQPQHF.

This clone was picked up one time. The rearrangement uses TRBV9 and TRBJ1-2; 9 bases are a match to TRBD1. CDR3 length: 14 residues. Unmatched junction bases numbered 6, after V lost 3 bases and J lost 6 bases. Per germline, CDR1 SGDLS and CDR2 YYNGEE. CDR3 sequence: CASSGQQGADGYTF. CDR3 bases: TGTGCCAGCAGCGGACAACAGGGGGCGGATGGCTACACCTTC.

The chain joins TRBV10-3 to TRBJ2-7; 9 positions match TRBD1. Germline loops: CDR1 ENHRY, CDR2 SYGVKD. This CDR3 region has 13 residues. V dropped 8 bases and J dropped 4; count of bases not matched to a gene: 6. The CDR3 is CAIGGQGLYEQYF. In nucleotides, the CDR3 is TGTGCCATCGGAGGACAGGGGCTATACGAGCAGTACTTC.